The 9 T cell receptor beta chains reported below all come from one sample, sequenced in a study of T cells after yellow fever vaccination. TCRdb redid the calling of the 5' RACE reads with MiXCR, one entry per CDR3 protein. The sample records around 250,000 distinct CDR3 sequences, less than 9% being singletons. The sequencing here drew on CD4+ T cells sorted from PBMCs, taken 15 days after the yellow fever booster vaccination. The receptors were gathered from a man between 25 and 39 years old who received the YFV17D yellow fever vaccine.

At least ten counts were recorded for this clonotype. The chain carries TRBV7-9 and TRBJ1-5; D remains ambiguous. CDR1 and CDR2 (germline): SEHNR, FQNEAQ (reference sequence). There are 14 residues in the CDR3. Trimming took off 1 base at V and 3 bases at J, with 7 bases between the two ends. CDR3 residues: CASSLVQFNQPQHF. DNA of the CDR3: TGTGCCAGCAGCTTAGTTCAATTCAATCAGCCCCAGCATTTT.

There are a few counts of this clonotype. The rearrangement joins TRBV6-6 to TRBJ2-6; tentative D call: TRBD1 (5 bases). V was pared by 8 bases and J by 0 bases, with 5 bases between. The germline gives CDR1 MNHNY, CDR2 SVGAGI (reference sequence). CDR3 length equals 13 residues. CDR3 coding DNA: TGTGCCAGCCAGGGCTCTGGGGCCAACGTCCTGACTTTC. Translation: CASQGSGANVLTF.

This clonotype was seen more than once but under ten times. The J gene is TRBJ1-2, the V gene TRBV7-9; TRBD1 matches 9 bases. V gave up 5 bases and J gave up 8 bases; unmatched junction bases: 6. The CDR3 sequence is 13 residues long. CDR1 is SEHNR, CDR2 FQNEAQ, per germline (reference sequence). The CDR3 protein is CASSTTGGYGYTF. CDR3 bases: TGTGCCAGCAGCACCACAGGGGGCTACGGCTACACCTTC.

A few counts support this clonotype. The V call is TRBV7-9, the J call TRBJ1-4; D possibly corresponds to TRBD1 (6 bases). CDR3 length: 15 residues. The germline CDR1 and CDR2 sequences are SEHNR and FQNEAQ (reference sequence). The V end was cut by 3 bases, the J end by 0 bases, with 8 bases between. CDR3 sequence: CASSFGQSTNEKLFF. Written as DNA, the CDR3 is TGTGCCAGCAGCTTTGGACAGTCAACTAATGAAAAACTGTTTTTT.

There are a few counts of this clonotype. The rearrangement joins TRBV15 to TRBJ1-2; TRBD1 might be the D (5 bases). This CDR3 region has 13 residues. Trimming took 2 bases from V and 5 from J, leaving 9 bases between them. Germline assignment: CDR1 LNHNV and CDR2 YYDKDF (reference sequence). Here the CDR3 DNA reads TGTGCCACCAGCAGAACCCAGGGATATGGCTACACCTTC. This sequence encodes CATSRTQGYGYTF.

The chain links TRBV6-2 or TRBV6-3 to TRBJ2-7; D ambiguous. The ends were cut back, 4 bases at V and 5 bases at J, with 6 bases in the middle. The CDR3 has 11 residues. The germline gives CDR1 MNHEY, CDR2 SVGEGT. CDR3 region: CASSLSNEQYF. The CDR3 DNA reads as TGTGCCAGCAGTTTGTCAAACGAGCAGTACTTC.

This clonotype came up many times. This sequence joins TRBV9 and TRBJ2-5, with D hard to call. V was cut by 3 bases and J by 3 bases, with 9 bases left in between. The length of the CDR3 is 13 residues. Germline CDR1 SGDLS, CDR2 YYNGEE. DNA of the CDR3: TGTGCCAGCAGCGGTCCATCCAAAGAGACCCAGTACTTC. Encoded protein: CASSGPSKETQYF. The full variable domain, with the rest looked up from reference TRBV9 and TRBJ2-5, is DSGVTQTPKHLITATGQRVTLRCSPRSGDLSVYWYQQSLDQGLQFLIQYYNGEERAKGNILERFSAQQFPDLHSELNLSSLELGDSALYFCASSGPSKETQYFGPGTRLLVL.

This clonotype was counted at least ten times. This sequence joins TRBV12-3 or TRBV12-4 and TRBJ1-1; no definite D call. V gave up 1 base and J gave up 1 base, with 4 bases separating them. The CDR3 totals 13 residues. DNA for the CDR3: TGTGCCAGCAGTTTAGGGGGGAACACTGAAGCTTTCTTT. Its protein is CASSLGGNTEAFF.

This rearrangement joins TRBV19 to TRBJ1-2; 7 bases are shared with TRBD1. Germline V gene data show CDR1 as LNHDA and CDR2 as SQIVND (reference sequence). This CDR3 comprises 12 residues. V was clipped by 6 bases and J by 4 bases; unmatched bases: 2. The CDR3 loop reads CASRRQGYGYTF. In nucleotides, the CDR3 is TGTGCCAGTAGGCGACAGGGCTATGGCTACACCTTC. The entire variable domain, with the rest obtained from reference TRBV19 and TRBJ1-2, is as follows: DGGITQSPKYLFRKEGQNVTLSCEQNLNHDAMYWYRQDPGQGLRLIYYSQIVNDFQKGDIAEGYSVSREKKESFPLTVTSAQKNPTAFYLCASRRQGYGYTFGSGTRLTVV.